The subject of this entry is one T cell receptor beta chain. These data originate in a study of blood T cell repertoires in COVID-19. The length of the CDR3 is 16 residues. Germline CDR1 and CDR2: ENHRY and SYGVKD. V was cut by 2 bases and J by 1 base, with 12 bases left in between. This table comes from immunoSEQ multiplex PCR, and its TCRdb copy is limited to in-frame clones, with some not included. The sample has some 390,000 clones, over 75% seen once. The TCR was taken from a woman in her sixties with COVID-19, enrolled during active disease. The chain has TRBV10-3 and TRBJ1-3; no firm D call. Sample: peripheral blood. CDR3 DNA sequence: TGTGCCATCAGTGAGCCGGGCAGAGGGTCTGGAAACACCATATATTTT. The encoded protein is CAISEPGRGSGNTIYF.